The TCR beta chain under discussion was sequenced for a study of shared clonotypes between healthy human individuals. The assay was immunoSEQ multiplex PCR, and TCRdb's table has in-frame clones only and misses some. The repertoire includes roughly 2.2 million clones, approximately 93% of them detected once, and about 0.41% sits in the top ten. Germline CDR1 reads MGHDK; CDR2 reads SYGVNS. The CDR3 has 14 amino acids. Trimming pared 1 base from V and 5 bases from J, leaving 8 bases between. For this clone: Its antigen remains unknown.

The study's findings and limits: Roughly 5% of naive CD4 clonotypes were shared across four donors.

The chain carries TRBV25-1 and TRBJ2-2; D call uncertain. The clonotype originates from a man younger than 35 in good health. Some clones in this sample may be carry-over from other donors' samples. The specimen sequenced was naive CD4+ T cells from PBMCs. Subset in this sample: CD45RA+ positively selected. CDR3 region: CASSESFRTGELFF. The CDR3 DNA follows: TGTGCCAGCAGTGAATCTTTCAGGACCGGGGAGCTGTTTTTT.